This TCR beta chain comes out of a study of OX40 agonist ivuxolimab in advanced cancers. About the research overall: Eligibility rules accepted prior anti-PD-1, anti-PD-L1 or anti-CTLA-4 therapy, and around 38% had some.

Profiled with immunoSEQ multiplex PCR; TCRdb holds only in-frame clones, not every one. This sample has roughly 100,000 clones; around 89% occur once, and the top ten carry nearly 7.5%. Germline-derived CDR1 and CDR2 are SGHVS and FQNEAQ. The ends were cut back, 5 bases at V and 3 bases at J, with 10 bases in the middle. There are 13 residues in the CDR3. This chain links TRBV7-8 with TRBJ1-2, with D possibly TRBD1 on 6 matching bases. The receptor was isolated from an adult with an advanced solid tumor such as melanoma, head and neck, liver or kidney cancer. This specimen consisted of CD4+ or CD8+ T cells sorted from blood, obtained in a trial of the OX40 agonist ivuxolimab. CDR3 bases: TGTGCCAGCAGCCCTGGACAGTACTATGGCTACACCTTC. This encodes CASSPGQYYGYTF.